Below, 27 T cell receptor beta chains from the same sample are listed, as sequenced in a study of blood T cell repertoires in COVID-19. Libraries were prepared by immunoSEQ multiplex PCR; TCRdb keeps only in-frame clonotypes and omits some of them. The table includes about 220,000 clones, 75% to 85% detected once. Specimen: peripheral blood. The source of these receptors is a woman between 65 and 79 years old with COVID-19, enrolled during active disease.

This clone was counted only a few times. The rearrangement uses TRBV4-2 and TRBJ1-2; D not resolved. Germline V gene sequence: CDR1 LGHNA, CDR2 YNFKEQ. Trimming removed 0 bases at V and 3 bases at J, with 11 bases between. The length of the CDR3 is 15 residues. CDR3 in DNA: TGTGCCAGCAGCCAAGAACCCTCCGGGGACTATGGCTACACCTTC. Encoded protein: CASSQEPSGDYGYTF.

This chain links TRBV6-5 with TRBJ1-2, with TRBD1 identical over 8 bases. V lost 6 bases, J lost 4 bases, and 7 bases stayed unmatched. Per germline, CDR1 MNHEY and CDR2 SVGAGI. This CDR3 is built from 14 residues. The CDR3 bases are TGTGCCAGCAGACGTCAGGGGGCGTTCTATGGCTACACCTTC. It specifies CASRRQGAFYGYTF.

The chain uses TRBV2 and TRBJ2-3; maybe TRBD1 (6 bases). V was trimmed by 5 bases and J by 0 bases, leaving 12 bases between them. Germline CDR1 SNHLY, CDR2 FYNNEI. CDR3 size: 15 residues. CDR3 protein: CASSLQGTSTDTQYF. The DNA for the CDR3 is TGTGCCAGCAGTCTACAGGGTACTAGCACAGATACGCAGTATTTT.

The J gene is TRBJ2-5, the V gene TRBV12-3 or TRBV12-4; D ambiguous. V was cut by 3 bases and J by 7 bases, with 6 bases left in between. The CDR3 is made up of 11 amino acids. CDR3 sequence: CASSLSGTQYF. In nucleotides, the CDR3 is TGTGCCAGCAGTTTGTCCGGGACCCAGTACTTC.

The chain is built from TRBV7-2 and TRBJ1-1; no definite D call. This CDR3 region has 15 residues. V was clipped by 1 base and J by 0 bases, with 9 bases between them. Germline V CDR1 and CDR2: SGHTA, FQGNSA. CDR3 coding DNA: TGTGCCAGCAGCTTAGGTGCGGGCATGAACACTGAAGCTTTCTTT. The encoded protein is CASSLGAGMNTEAFF.

The chain is built from TRBV24-1 and TRBJ2-3, with D maybe TRBD2 (6 bases). V lost 9 bases, J lost 1 base, and 16 bases lay in between. The CDR3 consists of 15 residues. Germline values: CDR1 KGHDR, CDR2 SFDVKD. The CDR3 sequence is CATRAAGKGTDTQYF. The CDR3 DNA follows: TGTGCCACCCGAGCAGCGGGTAAAGGCACAGATACGCAGTATTTT.

This chain connects TRBV28 to TRBJ1-1; D remains unclear. This CDR3 region has 14 residues. Looked up from germline, CDR1 is MDHEN and CDR2 is SYDVKM. Trimming cost V 5 bases and J 0 bases, with 10 bases left between them. Here the CDR3 DNA reads TGTGCCAGCAGTCCCCACATCATGAACACTGAAGCTTTCTTT. It is translated as CASSPHIMNTEAFF.

The V call is TRBV28, the J call TRBJ2-5, with 7 positions matching TRBD2. The germline CDR1 and CDR2 sequences are MDHEN and SYDVKM. The CDR3 is 16 residues long. V shed 2 bases and J 2 bases; nucleotides not matched to a gene: 8. The CDR3 loop is CASSLLGGVKQETQYF. As DNA, the CDR3 is TGTGCCAGCAGTTTACTGGGGGGGGTTAAGCAAGAGACCCAGTACTTC.

This chain connects TRBV27 to TRBJ2-1, with 11 bases matching TRBD2. The V segment lost 4 bases and the J segment 15 bases; nucleotides outside the gene matches: 5. Germline V lookup: CDR1 MNHEY, CDR2 SMNVEV (reference sequence). The CDR3 contains 12 residues. CDR3 sequence: CASSSTSGTPFF. CDR3 nucleotide sequence: TGTGCCAGCAGTTCGACTAGCGGGACGCCGTTCTTC.

This rearrangement joins TRBV6-6 to TRBJ2-1; tentatively, D is TRBD1 (6 bases). The germline V gene encodes CDR1 MNHNY and CDR2 SVGAGI (reference sequence). This CDR3 has 13 amino acids. Trimming cost V 6 bases and J 4 bases, with 10 bases left between them. The CDR3 is CASSQDRYNEQFF. In DNA, the CDR3 is TGTGCCAGCAGCCAAGACAGGTACAATGAGCAGTTCTTC.

In this sample, this clone turned up a few times. The J gene is TRBJ1-5, the V gene TRBV2; TRBD1 might be the D (6 bases). Germline values: CDR1 SNHLY, CDR2 FYNNEI. The CDR3 runs to 15 residues. Trimming left V 6 bases short and J 2 bases short, with 14 bases between. CDR3 coding DNA: TGTGCCAGCAGGAGGGGGAGTGGCGGCAATCAGCCCCAGCATTTT. Residues: CASRRGSGGNQPQHF.

The chain employs TRBV6-4 and TRBJ1-5; D is unclear. V lost 4 bases, J lost 2 bases, and 9 bases lay in between. This CDR3 region has 14 residues. Germline V gene sequence: CDR1 MRHNA, CDR2 SNTAGT. The CDR3 spells CASSAMGGNQPQHF. The CDR3 nucleotides read TGTGCCAGCAGTGCGATGGGAGGCAATCAGCCCCAGCATTTT.

The chain joins TRBV9 to TRBJ1-1; D is ambiguous. CDR3 length equals 14 residues. Trimming took off 3 bases at V and 4 bases at J, with 13 bases between the two ends. CDR1 SGDLS and CDR2 YYNGEE come from the germline V gene. The CDR3 DNA reads TGTGCCAGCAGCGGTATTAATCGGGGCACTGAAGCTTTCTTT. Protein sequence: CASSGINRGTEAFF.

This clone showed up just once. For the CDR3, the DNA is TGTGCCAGCAGGCCGGACGGTGGACTCGAGCAGTACTTC. Encoded protein: CASRPDGGLEQYF. This chain joins TRBV5-5 and TRBJ2-7, with D possibly matching TRBD2 (5 bases). The germline gives CDR1 SGHKS, CDR2 YYEKEE (reference sequence). CDR3 length: 13 amino acids. V lost 5 bases, J lost 6 bases, and 15 bases lay in between.

V is TRBV7-2 and J is TRBJ2-2; TRBD2 aligns across 12 bases. Losses at the gene ends were 3 bases for V and 6 bases for J; bases not matched to a gene: 2. Per germline, CDR1 SGHTA and CDR2 FQGNSA. CDR3 length: 15 residues. DNA for the CDR3: TGTGCCAGCAGCTTCACTAGCGGGGGGTCCGGGGAGCTGTTTTTT. As protein: CASSFTSGGSGELFF. Looking up the rest from reference TRBV7-2 and TRBJ2-2 gives the full variable domain: GAGVSQSPSNKVTEKGKDVELRCDPISGHTALYWYRQSLGQGLEFLIYFQGNSAPDKSGLPSDRFSAERTGGSVSTLTIQRTQQEDSAVYLCASSFTSGGSGELFFGEGSRLTVL.

The chain employs TRBV18 and TRBJ1-6, with D possibly TRBD1 on 5 matching bases. The CDR3 is 14 amino acids. V was cut by 0 bases and J by 6 bases, with 6 bases left in between. CDR1 is KGHSH, CDR2 LQKENI, per germline. The CDR3 nucleotides are TGTGCCAGCTCACCACCGGGGGGTAATTCACCCCTCCACTTT. This gives the protein CASSPPGGNSPLHF.

The chain employs TRBV19 and TRBJ1-1, with 9 bases aligning to TRBD1. The germline V gene has CDR1 LNHDA and CDR2 SQIVND (reference sequence). The CDR3 spans 14 residues. V lost 6 bases to trimming and J lost 2 bases; unmatched junction nucleotides: 4. CDR3: CASRLQGANTEAFF. The CDR3 coding sequence is TGTGCCAGTAGGCTACAGGGGGCAAACACTGAAGCTTTCTTT.

The rearrangement uses TRBV6-6 and TRBJ1-2, with D possibly being TRBD1 (6 bases). Germline values: CDR1 MNHNY, CDR2 SVGAGI (reference sequence). V was shortened by 2 bases and J by 2 bases, with 12 bases between the two germline ends. CDR3 length: 15 amino acids. CDR3 amino acids: CASSYGTGQNYGYTF. The CDR3 DNA is TGTGCCAGCAGTTACGGTACCGGACAGAACTATGGCTACACCTTC.

This rearrangement joins TRBV18 to TRBJ1-1; 8 bases line up with TRBD1. The trim removed 3 bases at V and 6 bases at J, leaving 3 bases unmatched. The CDR3 sequence is 13 residues long. Germline CDR1 and CDR2: KGHSH and LQKENI. The CDR3 coding sequence is TGTGCCAGCTCACCGGACAGGGAGGCTGAAGCTTTCTTT. It codes for CASSPDREAEAFF.

V and J are TRBV19 and TRBJ1-1, with D unresolved. V shed 6 bases and J shed 1 base, with 12 bases lying between them. The CDR3 runs 14 residues. CDR1 LNHDA and CDR2 SQIVND come from the germline V gene (reference sequence). The CDR3 sequence: CASRSWATNTEAFF. DNA for the CDR3: TGTGCCAGTAGGTCGTGGGCAACGAACACTGAAGCTTTCTTT.

This clone occurred once. This rearrangement joins TRBV6-5 to TRBJ1-2, with 7 nucleotides matching TRBD1. Germline V CDR1 and CDR2: MNHEY, SVGAGI. The CDR3 contains 15 residues. Trimming took 11 bases from V and 1 from J; bases not matched to a gene: 13. CDR3 sequence reads: CAGTKGTDLNYGYTF. In nucleotides, the CDR3 is TGTGCCGGGACAAAAGGGACAGATCTTAACTATGGCTACACCTTC.

CDR3: CASSLVSGGAIGTDTQYF. CDR3 bases: TGTGCCAGCAGCTTAGTCTCCGGGGGGGCAATTGGCACAGATACGCAGTATTTT. J is TRBJ2-3 and V is TRBV11-3, with 8 nucleotides matching TRBD2. The CDR3 runs to 18 residues. J gave up 1 base and V 1 base, and 10 bases lay outside the gene matches. Germline V gene sequence: CDR1 SGHNT, CDR2 YENEEA.

The V and J genes are TRBV7-6 and TRBJ1-3; D might be TRBD1 (5 bases). CDR1 SGHVS and CDR2 FNYEAQ come from the germline V gene. The V end lost 1 base, the J end lost 0 bases, and 7 bases lay between the germline ends. The CDR3 contains 15 residues. Here the CDR3 reads CASSLDDSSGNTIYF. The CDR3 DNA reads TGTGCCAGCAGCTTAGATGACAGCTCTGGAAACACCATATATTTT.

The chain carries TRBV5-1 and TRBJ2-3; 8 positions match TRBD1. V trimming: 0 bases; J trimming: 6 bases; junction bases outside the gene matches: 6. Germline CDR1 and CDR2: SGHRS and YFSETQ. The CDR3 spans 15 residues. Written as DNA, the CDR3 is TGCGCCAGCAGCTTGGTCGGACAGGGCCCCGATACGCAGTATTTT. As protein: CASSLVGQGPDTQYF. The variable domain in full, completed from reference TRBV5-1 and TRBJ2-3, reads KAGVTQTPRYLIKTRGQQVTLSCSPISGHRSVSWYQQTPGQGLQFLFEYFSETQRNKGNFPGRFSGRQFSNSRSEMNVSTLELGDSALYLCASSLVGQGPDTQYFGPGTRLTVL.

J is TRBJ1-1 and V is TRBV4-2; 8 nucleotides align to TRBD1. V lost 4 bases and J lost 2; bases outside the gene matches: 6. This CDR3 spans 15 amino acids. CDR1 and CDR2 (germline): LGHNA, YNFKEQ. In DNA, the CDR3 is TGTGCCAGCAGCCCATCGGACAGGGCCAACACTGAAGCTTTCTTT. It specifies CASSPSDRANTEAFF.

The V gene is TRBV7-9, the J gene TRBJ1-5; the D is unclear. Looked up from germline, CDR1 is SEHNR and CDR2 is FQNEAQ (reference sequence). V was pared by 1 base and J by 9 bases, with 13 bases between. This CDR3 has 14 amino acids. This chain's CDR3 is CASSLGGAPRPQHF. Here the CDR3 DNA reads TGTGCCAGCAGCTTAGGTGGTGCCCCTAGGCCCCAGCATTTT.

The CDR3 DNA follows: TGTGCCAGTAGTATTCCGGGGGCTGGAAACACCATATATTTT. Residues: CASSIPGAGNTIYF. This sequence joins TRBV19 and TRBJ1-3, with a possible D match to TRBD1 (5 bases). This CDR3 contains 14 residues. V lost 3 bases and J lost 2, with 8 bases in between. Germline-derived CDR1 and CDR2 are LNHDA and SQIVND (reference sequence).